These T cell receptor beta chains were read from a single sample in a study of blood T cell repertoires in COVID-19. The repertoire was sequenced with immunoSEQ multiplex PCR; TCRdb's copy has only in-frame clones and lacks some. This table has around 280,000 clones, roughly 90% appearing once. Sequencing used PBMCs or T cells enriched from blood (not recorded which). These receptors originate from a woman aged 18-35 years with acute COVID-19. The CDR3 runs from the conserved cysteine through the conserved F or W. D genes are given only for firm matches. Clone size is shown for a subset of rows, as once, few, many or a class of expanded clone.

V	J	size	D	CDR3	DNA
TRBV7-9	TRBJ2-5	-	TRBD2	CASSLRPSGRVQETQYF	TGTGCCAGCAGCTTAAGGCCTAGCGGGAGGGTACAAGAGACCCAGTACTTC
TRBV28	TRBJ2-7	-	-	CASSLRSYEQYF	TGTGCCAGCAGTCTAAGGAGTTACGAGCAGTACTTC
TRBV5-6	TRBJ2-5	-	TRBD1	CASSLARTGKETQYF	TGTGCCAGCAGCTTGGCCCGGACAGGGAAAGAGACCCAGTACTTC
TRBV6-5	TRBJ2-7	few	-	CASSRQGRAYEQYF	TGTGCCAGCAGTCGACAGGGGAGGGCCTACGAGCAGTACTTC
TRBV5-4	TRBJ1-3	few	TRBD1	CASSLDTGTGAGNTIYF	TGTGCCAGCAGCTTGGACACCGGGACAGGGGCTGGAAACACCATATATTTT
TRBV3-1/TRBV3-2	TRBJ2-1	once	-	CASSPGAGRSNEQFF	TGTGCCAGCAGCCCAGGAGCAGGGCGGTCCAATGAGCAGTTCTTC
TRBV6-7	TRBJ1-4	-	-	CASSYGQFANEKLFF	TGTGCCAGCAGTTACGGACAGTTTGCTAATGAAAAACTGTTTTTT
TRBV7-2	TRBJ2-1	-	-	CASSQANYNEQFF	TGTGCCAGCAGTCAGGCAAACTACAATGAGCAGTTCTTC
TRBV25-1	TRBJ1-4	-	TRBD1	CASSADRGQGEKLFF	TGTGCCAGCAGTGCCGACAGGGGGCAAGGTGAAAAACTGTTTTTT
TRBV15	TRBJ1-1	-	TRBD1	CATSRARDRGPAFF	TGTGCCACCAGCAGAGCCCGGGACAGGGGTCCGGCTTTCTTT
TRBV10-2	TRBJ2-1	-	TRBD1	CASSESDRAPYNEQFF	TGCGCCAGCAGTGAGTCGGACAGGGCGCCCTACAATGAGCAGTTCTTC
TRBV18	TRBJ2-3	-	TRBD2	CASSPPRTSVKDTQYF	TGTGCCAGCTCACCACCGAGGACTAGCGTGAAAGATACGCAGTATTTT
TRBV30	TRBJ1-4	-	TRBD1	CACLRRDRVSPTNEKLFF	TGTGCCTGCCTCCGTCGGGACAGGGTTTCCCCAACTAATGAAAAACTGTTTTTT
TRBV5-6	TRBJ1-5	-	-	CASSLRGMEQPQHF	TGTGCCAGCAGCTTGAGGGGGATGGAGCAGCCCCAGCATTTT
TRBV7-2	TRBJ1-5	-	-	CASTLSPQRGEVNQPQHF	TGTGCCAGCACCCTATCCCCACAGCGAGGGGAGGTGAATCAGCCCCAGCATTTT
TRBV27	TRBJ1-1	once	-	CASSLSFVGGTEAFF	TGTGCCAGCAGTTTATCGTTCGTGGGGGGCACTGAAGCTTTCTTT
TRBV5-5	TRBJ2-7	-	TRBD1	CASSYPGQGAYEQYF	TGTGCCAGCAGCTACCCGGGACAGGGGGCCTACGAGCAGTACTTC
TRBV9	TRBJ2-7	-	-	CASSAIQVPSYEQYF	TGTGCCAGCAGCGCAATACAGGTCCCGAGCTACGAGCAGTACTTC
TRBV5-4	TRBJ2-6	-	TRBD1	CASSPGQGTLWANVLTF	TGTGCCAGCAGCCCCGGACAGGGAACACTCTGGGCCAACGTCCTGACTTTC
TRBV7-2	TRBJ2-1	once	-	CASSLAYRDEQFF	TGTGCCAGCAGCTTAGCTTACAGGGATGAGCAGTTCTTC
TRBV19	TRBJ2-1	once	TRBD2	CASSTRGGLYNEQFF	TGTGCCAGTAGTACCCGGGGAGGGTTATACAATGAGCAGTTCTTC
TRBV6-5	TRBJ1-2	-	-	CASSPRVTYNYGYTF	TGTGCCAGCAGTCCCCGTGTCACCTATAACTATGGCTACACCTTC
TRBV6-1	TRBJ2-3	-	TRBD1	CASSEAPQGAYRADTQYF	TGTGCCAGCAGTGAAGCTCCTCAGGGGGCTTATCGCGCAGATACGCAGTATTTT
TRBV29-1	TRBJ2-1	once	-	CSSGVYNNEQFF	TGCAGCTCCGGGGTCTATAACAATGAGCAGTTCTTC
TRBV5-6	TRBJ2-5	-	-	CASSLVGQRKFPEETQYF	TGTGCCAGCAGCTTGGTTGGACAGCGGAAATTCCCCGAAGAGACCCAGTACTTC
TRBV6-1	TRBJ1-5	-	TRBD1	CASSDPGAGTGGRGNQPQHF	TGTGCCAGCAGTGACCCCGGGGCTGGGACAGGGGGCCGAGGCAATCAGCCCCAGCATTTT
TRBV7-9	TRBJ2-2	-	TRBD1	CASSLRTGDTGELFF	TGTGCCAGCAGCCTCCGGACAGGGGACACCGGGGAGCTGTTTTTT
TRBV10-1	TRBJ2-1	-	-	CASSDPGGPYNEQFF	TGCGCCAGCAGTGACCCCGGAGGGCCATACAATGAGCAGTTCTTC
TRBV3-1/TRBV3-2	TRBJ1-1	-	-	CASSQGAITEAFF	TGTGCCAGCAGCCAAGGGGCCATCACTGAAGCTTTCTTT
TRBV3-1/TRBV3-2	TRBJ1-1	once	TRBD1	CASSQDGTGVGEAFF	TGTGCCAGCAGCCAAGATGGGACAGGGGTGGGTGAAGCTTTCTTT
TRBV5-6	TRBJ1-2	-	-	CASSSLTGHDYGYTF	TGTGCCAGCAGCTCTCTTACAGGGCATGACTATGGCTACACCTTC
TRBV15	TRBJ2-1	-	-	CATSEERRALYNEQFF	TGTGCCACCAGCGAGGAACGGAGGGCCCTTTACAATGAGCAGTTCTTC
TRBV10-3	TRBJ2-7	-	TRBD2	CAIGPPPAGAYEQYF	TGTGCCATCGGCCCCCCCCCAGCGGGAGCCTACGAGCAGTACTTC
TRBV15	TRBJ2-5	-	-	CATSRGRARETQYF	TGTGCCACCAGCAGAGGGAGGGCCAGGGAGACCCAGTACTTC
TRBV27	TRBJ2-3	-	-	CASTPTRLFTDTQYF	TGTGCCAGCACCCCCACTAGGTTATTCACAGATACGCAGTATTTT
TRBV7-6	TRBJ2-1	-	-	CASSNGRSRTYNEQFF	TGTGCCAGCAGCAATGGGAGATCCCGGACCTACAATGAGCAGTTCTTC
TRBV4-3	TRBJ2-1	-	-	CASSQDQREQFF	TGCGCCAGCAGCCAAGATCAGCGTGAGCAGTTCTTC
TRBV5-1	TRBJ2-2	-	TRBD1	CASSFGTANTGELFF	TGCGCCAGCAGCTTCGGGACAGCGAACACCGGGGAGCTGTTTTTT
TRBV10-2	TRBJ1-5	-	-	CASSEGGSAWPQHF	TGCGCCAGCAGTGAGGGAGGCAGTGCGTGGCCCCAGCATTTT
TRBV18	TRBJ2-3	-	-	CASSPSGPSTDTQYF	TGTGCCAGCTCACCTAGCGGCCCGAGCACAGATACGCAGTATTTT
TRBV20-1	TRBJ1-5	-	-	CSASLMEVGQPQHF	TGCAGTGCTAGTTTGATGGAGGTTGGTCAGCCCCAGCATTTT
TRBV29-1	TRBJ2-7	once	-	CSVTRGGRGAYEQYF	TGCAGCGTTACGAGGGGGGGCAGGGGCGCCTACGAGCAGTACTTC
TRBV7-9	TRBJ2-2	once	-	CARSRGTGELFF	TGTGCCAGAAGTCGGGGCACCGGGGAGCTGTTTTTT
TRBV10-2	TRBJ2-7	-	-	CASAGLAAREQYF	TGCGCCAGCGCCGGACTCGCTGCTCGGGAGCAGTACTTC
TRBV10-3	TRBJ1-2	-	TRBD1	CAISAGQVYGYTF	TGTGCCATCAGCGCGGGACAGGTCTATGGCTACACCTTC
TRBV7-6	TRBJ2-5	-	-	CASSNPLTRETQYF	TGTGCCAGCAGTAACCCTCTTACCCGGGAGACCCAGTACTTC
TRBV6-5	TRBJ2-4	-	-	CASNTRLEGKNIQYF	TGTGCCAGCAATACAAGGCTTGAGGGCAAAAACATTCAGTACTTC